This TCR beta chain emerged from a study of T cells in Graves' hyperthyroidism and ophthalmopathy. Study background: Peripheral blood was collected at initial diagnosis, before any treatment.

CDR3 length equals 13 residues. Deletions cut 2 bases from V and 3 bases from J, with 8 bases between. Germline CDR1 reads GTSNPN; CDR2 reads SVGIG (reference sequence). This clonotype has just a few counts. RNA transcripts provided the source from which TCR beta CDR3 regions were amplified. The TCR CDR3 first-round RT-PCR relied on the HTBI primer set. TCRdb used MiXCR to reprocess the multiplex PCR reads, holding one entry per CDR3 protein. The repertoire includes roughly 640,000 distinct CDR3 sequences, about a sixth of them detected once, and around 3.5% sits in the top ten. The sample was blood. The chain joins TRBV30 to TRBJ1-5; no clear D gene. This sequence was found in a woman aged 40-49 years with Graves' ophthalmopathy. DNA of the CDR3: TGTGCCTGGAGTTCAGGTGTCAATCAGCCCCAGCATTTT. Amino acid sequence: CAWSSGVNQPQHF.